This T cell receptor beta chain was retrieved from a study of blood T cell repertoires in COVID-19. Overall study: The United States, Italy and Spain provided the acute and convalescent COVID-19 samples. Nucleic acid was either cDNA or gDNA, and it came from T cells, B-cell-depleted T cells, or PBMCs.

Assignments of participants to cohorts depended upon their own reported clinical history. The method was immunoSEQ multiplex PCR; TCRdb's version includes in-frame clones alone and lacks a portion of them. There are 200,000 to 300,000 clones in the sample; about 83% occur only once, and approximately 4% lies in the top ten. This CDR3 is 16 amino acids long. Germline CDR1 PRHDT, CDR2 FYEKMQ (reference sequence). With 5 bases removed from V and 4 bases from J, the gap between germline ends came to 18 bases. This sequence joins TRBV13 and TRBJ2-4; D may be TRBD2 (6 bases). The sample comprised PBMCs or T cells enriched from blood (not recorded which). The TCR comes from a woman in her forties who had been exposed to COVID-19. The CDR3 coding sequence is TGTGCCAGCAGCCCCCCGGGGCGGGGTTCGAAAAACATTCAGTACTTC. This gives the protein CASSPPGRGSKNIQYF.